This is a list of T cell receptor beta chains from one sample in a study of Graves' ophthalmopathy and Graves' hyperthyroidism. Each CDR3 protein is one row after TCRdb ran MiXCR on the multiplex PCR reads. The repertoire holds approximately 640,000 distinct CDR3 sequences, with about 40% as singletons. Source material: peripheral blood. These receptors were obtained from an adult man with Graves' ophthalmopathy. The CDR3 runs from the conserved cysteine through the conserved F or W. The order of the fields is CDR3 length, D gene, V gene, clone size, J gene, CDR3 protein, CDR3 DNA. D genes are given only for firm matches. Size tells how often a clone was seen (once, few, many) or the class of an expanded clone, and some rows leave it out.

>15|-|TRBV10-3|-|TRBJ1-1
CAISESIRSDTEAFF
TGTGCCATCAGTGAGTCGATCAGGTCGGACACTGAAGCTTTCTTT
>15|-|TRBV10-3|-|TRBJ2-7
CAIRPGQTSAYEQYF
TGTGCCATCAGGCCGGGACAAACTTCGGCCTACGAGCAGTACTTC
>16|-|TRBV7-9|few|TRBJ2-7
CASSQGDWVPGDEQYF
TGTGCCAGCAGCCAAGGGGATTGGGTCCCGGGCGACGAGCAGTACTTC
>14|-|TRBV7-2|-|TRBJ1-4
CASSGRPPNEKLFF
TGTGCCAGCAGCGGCCGGCCACCTAATGAAAAACTGTTTTTT
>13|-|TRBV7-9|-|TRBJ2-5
CASSLTTGETQYF
TGTGCCAGCAGCTTAACCACAGGGGAGACCCAGTACTTC
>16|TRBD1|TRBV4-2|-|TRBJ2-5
CASSQQDGTGSETQYF
TGTGCCAGCAGCCAACAAGACGGGACAGGGTCGGAGACCCAGTACTTC
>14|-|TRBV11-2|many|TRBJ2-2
CASSFAENTGELFF
TGTGCCAGCAGCTTCGCCGAGAACACCGGGGAGCTGTTTTTT
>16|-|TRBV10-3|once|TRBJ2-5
CAISEASTGLQETQYF
TGTGCCATCAGTGAGGCCTCTACGGGGTTACAAGAGACCCAGTACTTC
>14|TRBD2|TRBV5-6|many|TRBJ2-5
CASSSGLALETQYF
TGTGCCAGCAGCTCTGGACTAGCCCTGGAGACCCAGTACTTC
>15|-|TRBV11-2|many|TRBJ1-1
CASSTTSTGNTEAFF
TGTGCCAGCAGCACCACAAGCACAGGGAACACTGAAGCTTTCTTT
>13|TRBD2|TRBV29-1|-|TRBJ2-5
CSVDLAGGETQYF
TGCAGCGTTGATCTAGCGGGAGGGGAGACCCAGTACTTC
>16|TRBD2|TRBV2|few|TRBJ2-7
CASSAASGSSDYEQYF
TGTGCCAGCAGTGCGGCTAGCGGGAGTTCTGACTACGAGCAGTACTTC
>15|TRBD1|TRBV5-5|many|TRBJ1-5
CASSPGGIVNQPQHF
TGTGCCAGCAGCCCAGGGGGAATCGTCAATCAGCCCCAGCATTTT
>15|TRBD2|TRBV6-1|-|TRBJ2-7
CASNYLAGNSYEQYF
TGTGCCAGCAACTATCTAGCGGGAAACTCCTACGAGCAGTACTTC
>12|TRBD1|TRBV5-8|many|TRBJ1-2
CASSMTGYGYTF
TGTGCCAGCAGCATGACAGGGTATGGCTACACCTTC
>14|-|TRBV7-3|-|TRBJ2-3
CASSRGAPTDTQYF
TGTGCCAGCAGCCGAGGGGCGCCCACAGATACGCAGTATTTT